This record looks at one TCR beta chain sequence and its context. This clone was observed a few times. Its antigen has not been determined. No qualities accompany the bases; no much larger clone lies one base away. The data originate from a study of CD8+ T cells in alopecia areata (dated by TCRdb to between 2017 and 2018). At the level of the whole study: The treated patients, all with moderate-to-severe alopecia areata, were enrolled in an open-label pilot trial of oral tofacitinib given at 5 to 10 mg twice daily. Patients received tofacitinib for 6 to 18 months and were then followed off drug for 6 months to check for delayed response and recurrence. Disease severity in treated patients was measured with the SALT score, which quantifies the percentage of affected scalp surface area. To study T cell clonal expansion in alopecia areata, the researchers applied high-throughput TCRbeta sequencing to both the C3H/HeJ mouse model and human patients. In humans, TCRbeta sequencing was performed on scalp tissue and on sorted CD4+ and CD8+ peripheral blood T cells from healthy controls and from patients with patchy or totalis/universalis alopecia areata. Biopsies were taken from tofacitinib-treated patients at baseline and at 4 and 24 weeks of treatment, and a later scalp biopsy was taken in several of the tofacitinib-treated patients. Scalp clonality was compared across normal scalp (n=4), patchy alopecia areata scalp (n=8), and alopecia totalis/universalis scalp (n=8). RNA came from the PAXgene miRNA kit for fixed scalp, the miRNeasy kit for PBMCs, and the RNeasy kit for mouse skin. TCRbeta CDR3 regions were amplified by immunoSEQ multiplex PCR using 35 Vbeta forward and 13 Jbeta reverse primers.

From cysteine to phenylalanine, the CDR3 is 14 amino acids long. CDR3 DNA is the only sequence kept; it has 42 bases, read in frame from the first base. The germline V end is reduced by 5 bases and the J end by 5 bases; junction bases left unmatched: 5. For CDR1 and CDR2, the germline V gene (reference sequence) lists SEHNR and FQNEAQ. The sample's treatment or condition, from its label and the paper: oral pan-JAK inhibitor, 5-10 mg twice daily. Peripheral blood and lesional scalp punch biopsies were obtained from patients with alopecia areata. PBMCs were isolated by density centrifugation and stained for CD3, CD4 and CD8, and CD4+ and CD8+ T cells were sorted on a FACSAria. The library relied on the immunoSEQ multiplex PCR assay. RNA was extracted from all samples and reverse transcribed into cDNA as template for TCR sequencing. First-strand cDNA was synthesized with SuperScript III using a 2:1 mix of oligo-dT and random hexamers. A synthetic immune receptor repertoire was used to assess amplification bias, and residual bias was removed computationally. In the source study's methods: Raw reads were preprocessed to remove errors, and CDR3 was defined according to IMGT conventions as the region from the conserved cysteine to phenylalanine. Clonality was computed by normalizing Shannon entropy by log2 of the number of productive unique TCRs and subtracting the result from 1. Whether scalp clones were CD4 or CD8 was inferred by matching scalp TCRbeta sequences against CD4 and CD8 repertoires sorted from blood. Here the immuneACCESS table is served through TCRdb, limited to in-frame sequences with V and J called. Missing clones are a known gap in these copies; in checked studies unresolved V genes cover under half, and the rest lacks a known reason. V, J and clone size are those of that table, while D and trimming were read from the DNA. Counted in this sample were under 110,000 clones; about 60% of them appeared once. Roughly 15% of the sample comes from the top ten.

Results the study describes overall, beyond this receptor: TCR sequences shared between patients were less clear than in mice, possibly partly because of HLA diversity in the patient population. Compared with normal scalp, lesional scalp, particularly in alopecia totalis/universalis, had higher clonality and more expanded CD8+ clones, which suggests antigenic drive. Tofacitinib significantly decreased scalp clonality and the number of expanded CD8+ clones among the top 100 scalp clones. Scalp TCR repertoire analysis is complicated because resident alphabeta T cells in normal human skin are also sequenced, whereas mouse skin is dominated by gammadelta T cells. Because the treated cohort was small and had only one nonresponder, larger studies are needed to examine links between baseline CD8+ expansion and response. During tofacitinib treatment, many expanded lesional clones stuck around in both scalp and blood, and this persistence may partly explain why relapse happens after treatment is stopped.

The chain uses TRBV7-9 and TRBJ1-5, and TRBD1 matches 8 of the central bases. This clonotype originated in a human donor with alopecia areata. Sequenced here: CD8+ T cells sorted from blood, sampled at approximately week 60, from a patient treated with tofacitinib. The bases read TGTGCCAGCAGCCTTGGGACAGGCGATCAGCCCCAGCATTTT. Its protein product is CASSLGTGDQPQHF.